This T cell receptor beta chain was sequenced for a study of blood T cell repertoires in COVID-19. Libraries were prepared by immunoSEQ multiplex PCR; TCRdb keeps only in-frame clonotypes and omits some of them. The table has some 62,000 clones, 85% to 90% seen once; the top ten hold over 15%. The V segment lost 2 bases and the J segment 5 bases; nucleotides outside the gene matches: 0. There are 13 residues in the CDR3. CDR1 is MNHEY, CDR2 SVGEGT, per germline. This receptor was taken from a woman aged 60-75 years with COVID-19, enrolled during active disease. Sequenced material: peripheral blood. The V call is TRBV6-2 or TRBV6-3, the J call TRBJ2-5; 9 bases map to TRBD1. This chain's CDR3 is CASSYGTGETQYF. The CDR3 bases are TGTGCCAGCAGTTACGGGACAGGGGAGACCCAGTACTTC.